These 30 T cell receptor beta chains share one sample of origin, sequenced in a study of T-cell reconstitution after alpha-beta-depleted transplantation in children. TCRbeta library construction was performed incorporating unique molecular identifiers. TCRdb itself ran the PCR reads through MiXCR, one entry per CDR3 protein. The sample records roughly 220,000 distinct CDR3 sequences, over 9.5% being singletons. The sample in question was PBMCs from the stem cell graft donor, obtained from the stem cell graft. The receptors were gathered from a human donor who donated a stem cell graft to a child with SCID.

This clonotype occurred many times. V usage is TRBV20-1 and J usage is TRBJ1-2; no clear D. Germline CDR1 reads DFQATT; CDR2 reads SNEGSKA (reference sequence). CDR3 length: 13 amino acids. The V gene lost 3 bases and the J gene lost 0 bases, with 8 bases spanning the gap. In DNA, the CDR3 is TGCAGTGCTAGTGGGATGGCTAACTATGGCTACACCTTC. Translating gives CSASGMANYGYTF.

The CDR3 nucleotides are TGCAGTGCTAGAGGTGACAGGGTTCAGTGGCAAGGCTACGAGCAGTACTTC. It encodes CSARGDRVQWQGYEQYF. The J gene is TRBJ2-7, the V gene TRBV20-1, with 7 bases identical to TRBD1. This CDR3 has 17 amino acids. CDR1 and CDR2 from the germline V gene are DFQATT and SNEGSKA (reference sequence). V shed 1 base and J 3 bases; nucleotides not matched to a gene: 15.

This clonotype has at least ten counts. This rearrangement joins TRBV4-1 to TRBJ1-2, with 12 positions matching TRBD1. V lost 2 bases to trimming and J lost 4 bases; unmatched junction nucleotides: 5. From germline, CDR1 is MGHRA and CDR2 YSYEKL. The CDR3 length is 16 residues. The CDR3 nucleotides read TGCGCCAGCAGCCAACCCACGGGACAGGGGGCCTATGGCTACACCTTC. It translates to CASSQPTGQGAYGYTF.

This clonotype was found many times. The V call is TRBV20-1, the J call TRBJ2-5; 9 bases fit TRBD2. There are 13 residues in the CDR3. After removal of 6 bases from V and 1 base from J, the junction contained 3 bases not matched to a gene. Germline CDR1 is DFQATT and CDR2 is SNEGSKA (reference sequence). CDR3 residues: CSAGLARQETQYF. CDR3 in DNA: TGCAGTGCCGGACTAGCGCGCCAAGAGACCCAGTACTTC.

The rearrangement uses TRBV9 and TRBJ2-7; 11 bases line up with TRBD2. The CDR3 runs 14 residues. Per the germline V gene, CDR1 is SGDLS and CDR2 is YYNGEE. V trimming: 4 bases; J trimming: 3 bases; junction bases outside the gene matches: 3. The CDR3 region is CASSFGTSGYEQYF. In DNA form, the CDR3 reads TGTGCCAGCAGCTTTGGGACTAGCGGCTACGAGCAGTACTTC.

This clonotype was seen many times. The CDR3 sequence is CSARMGRGRRINEQFF. The CDR3 bases are TGCAGTGCCCGAATGGGCAGGGGGCGAAGGATCAATGAGCAGTTCTTC. V and J are TRBV20-1 and TRBJ2-1; 8 nucleotides match TRBD1. From germline, CDR1 is DFQATT and CDR2 SNEGSKA (reference sequence). The CDR3 has 16 amino acids. The J segment lost 6 bases and the V segment lost 6 bases, leaving 16 bases of the junction unmatched.

This clonotype was recorded many times. This chain joins TRBV7-9 and TRBJ2-1; 7 bases agree with TRBD1. Germline CDR1 is SEHNR and CDR2 is FQNEAQ (reference sequence). V trimming: 5 bases; J trimming: 4 bases; junction bases outside the gene matches: 8. The CDR3 contains 15 residues. CDR3 in DNA: TGTGCCAGCAGCCGACCGGGACAGACTTACAATGAGCAGTTCTTC. Its translation is CASSRPGQTYNEQFF.

This clonotype was seen at least ten times. The CDR3 spells CASEEGTNTEAFF. The DNA for the CDR3 is TGTGCCAGCGAGGAGGGCACGAACACTGAAGCTTTCTTT. V gene TRBV2 combines with J gene TRBJ1-1, with unresolved D. V was trimmed by 8 bases and J by 1 base, leaving 11 bases between them. CDR3 length: 13 residues. Germline CDR1 reads SNHLY; CDR2 reads FYNNEI. Drawing the rest from reference TRBV2 and TRBJ1-1, the complete variable domain is EPEVTQTPSHQVTQMGQEVILRCVPISNHLYFYWYRQILGQKVEFLVSFYNNEISEKSEIFDDQFSVERPDGSNFTLKIRSTKLEDSAMYFCASEEGTNTEAFFGQGTRLTVV.

This clonotype came up many times. The V and J genes are TRBV10-3 and TRBJ1-5, with TRBD1 matching 10 bases. This CDR3 region has 17 residues. J was trimmed by 4 bases and V by 2 bases; bases with no gene match: 8. In germline, CDR1 is ENHRY, CDR2 SYGVKD. DNA of the CDR3: TGTGCCATCAGTGAGACCTCGACAGGGGGCCGGAATCAGCCCCAGCATTTT. Residues: CAISETSTGGRNQPQHF.

This clonotype appeared many times. The V call is TRBV6-2 or TRBV6-3, the J call TRBJ1-2; TRBD1 aligns across 7 bases. Germline lookup yields CDR1 MNHEY and CDR2 SVGEGT. The trim removed 6 bases at V and 2 bases at J, leaving 12 bases unmatched. This CDR3 spans 16 amino acids. The CDR3, as DNA: TGTGCCAGCAGCCCCGGTGGACAGGCCTTAAACTATGGCTACACCTTC. Translated: CASSPGGQALNYGYTF.

V gene TRBV3-1 combines with J gene TRBJ1-1; D not resolved. V was clipped by 8 bases and J by 0 bases, with 10 bases between them. Germline V gene sequence: CDR1 LGHDT, CDR2 YNNKEL (reference sequence). CDR3 size: 13 residues. Written as DNA, the CDR3 is TGTGCCAGCCCCGGGCTACTGAACACTGAAGCTTTCTTT. Translated, it gives CASPGLLNTEAFF.

This clonotype was seen ten or more times. This rearrangement joins TRBV12-3 or TRBV12-4 to TRBJ1-1; weak D call: TRBD1 (5 bases). This CDR3 spans 12 amino acids. Trimming shortened V by 5 bases and J by 3 bases, and 7 bases separated the two germline ends. The CDR3 is CASSGDDTEAFF. CDR3 in DNA: TGTGCCAGCAGTGGGGACGACACTGAAGCTTTCTTT.

This clonotype has a count of ten or more. The chain couples TRBV20-1 to TRBJ1-5; D gene unclear. V lost 3 bases and J 4 bases, leaving 7 bases between the germline ends. The CDR3 length is 12 residues. Germline lookup yields CDR1 DFQATT and CDR2 SNEGSKA (reference sequence). The CDR3 nucleotides read TGCAGTGCTAGTTTTGGGAATCAGCCCCAGCATTTT. Its translation is CSASFGNQPQHF.

This clonotype was seen many times. The chain couples TRBV7-2 to TRBJ2-5; 9 bases line up with TRBD2. Per the germline V gene, CDR1 is SGHTA and CDR2 is FQGNSA. This CDR3 comprises 15 residues. V was clipped by 2 bases and J by 1 base; unmatched bases: 2. The CDR3 sequence is CASSLLAGSQETQYF. In nucleotides, the CDR3 is TGTGCCAGCAGCTTACTAGCGGGGAGCCAAGAGACCCAGTACTTC.

A word on this clonotype: A much larger clone differs from this one at a single base, so this may be a read error. The chain couples TRBV2 to TRBJ2-5; 8 nucleotides match TRBD1. Germline V gene sequence: CDR1 SNHLY, CDR2 FYNNEI. The CDR3 sequence is 15 residues long. CDR3 sequence reads: CASKTGTGLQETLYF. DNA of the CDR3: TGTGCCAGCAAGACCGGGACAGGCCTGCAAGAGACCCTGTACTTC.

The table lists this clonotype with a few counts. J is TRBJ2-7 and V is TRBV7-9, with D hard to call. The V gene lost 5 bases and the J gene lost 7 bases, with 9 bases spanning the gap. The CDR3 runs to 11 residues. Per germline, CDR1 SEHNR and CDR2 FQNEAQ (reference sequence). The CDR3 DNA follows: TGTGCCAGCAGCCTCTCCCGAGAGCAGTACTTC. This codes for CASSLSREQYF.

This clonotype has at least ten counts. This chain joins TRBV5-5 and TRBJ2-1, with 9 bases lining up with TRBD1. V gave up 8 bases and J gave up 5 bases; unmatched junction bases: 5. CDR3 size: 13 residues. Germline V gene lookup returns CDR1 SGHKS and CDR2 YYEKEE (reference sequence). CDR3 sequence reads: CASGTGTNNEQFF. The CDR3 region has the DNA TGTGCCAGTGGGACAGGGACAAACAATGAGCAGTTCTTC.

This chain links TRBV5-6 with TRBJ2-1; 10 bases map to TRBD1. The CDR3 has 15 residues. Germline V lookup: CDR1 SGHDT, CDR2 YYEEEE. The trim removed 4 bases at V and 9 bases at J, leaving 10 bases unmatched. In DNA form, the CDR3 reads TGTGCCAGCAGCGCCGACGGACAGGGGGATGGTGAGCAGTTCTTC. Translating it yields CASSADGQGDGEQFF.

This clonotype was counted many times. The genes are TRBV4-1 and TRBJ1-5; D ambiguous. V lost 0 bases and J lost 6, with 12 bases in between. CDR3 size: 15 residues. CDR1 and CDR2 from the germline V gene are MGHRA and YSYEKL. The CDR3 sequence: CASSQDGQISQPQHF. CDR3 nucleotides: TGCGCCAGCAGCCAAGACGGTCAGATAAGTCAGCCCCAGCATTTT.

This clonotype has a count of ten or more. The chain employs TRBV6-1 and TRBJ1-1; D gene unclear. The CDR3 contains 13 residues. Germline lookup yields CDR1 MNHNS and CDR2 SASEGT. The V end lost 1 base, the J end lost 1 base, and 4 bases lay between the germline ends. In DNA form, the CDR3 reads TGTGCCAGCAGTGAAGGGACGAACACTGAAGCTTTCTTT. This translates into CASSEGTNTEAFF.

This clonotype was picked up many times. The genes are TRBV7-2 and TRBJ2-5; D remains unclear. V gave up 2 bases and J gave up 9 bases, with 19 bases separating them. The germline gives CDR1 SGHTA, CDR2 FQGNSA. CDR3 length: 15 residues. CDR3 sequence: CASSLRTPVERPQYF. The CDR3, as DNA: TGTGCCAGCAGCTTAAGGACCCCTGTTGAACGTCCCCAGTACTTC.

At least ten counts were recorded for this clonotype. The chain links TRBV20-1 to TRBJ2-2, with D perhaps being TRBD1 or TRBD2 (5 bases each). Looked up from germline, CDR1 is DFQATT and CDR2 is SNEGSKA (reference sequence). Trimming removed 3 bases at V and 5 bases at J, with 19 bases between. The CDR3 extends over 16 amino acids. CDR3 sequence reads: CSASPWKGSRTGELFF. The CDR3 DNA is TGCAGTGCTAGCCCCTGGAAGGGGAGTAGGACCGGGGAGCTGTTTTTT.

There are many counts of this clonotype. The chain has TRBV19 and TRBJ2-1, with 9 bases identical to TRBD2. Trimming removed 7 bases from V and 6 bases from J; junction bases left unmatched: 13. The CDR3 totals 16 residues. Germline assignment: CDR1 LNHDA and CDR2 SQIVND (reference sequence). In nucleotides, the CDR3 is TGTGCCAGTACCCGATCCGGGACTAGCCCTTTCAATGAGCAGTTCTTC. It specifies CASTRSGTSPFNEQFF.

This clonotype was counted a few times. This chain joins TRBV6-5 and TRBJ1-1; 7 positions agree with TRBD1. The CDR3 covers 17 residues. V lost 5 bases and J lost 1; bases outside the gene matches: 13. Germline V gene data show CDR1 as MNHEY and CDR2 as SVGAGI. CDR3 nucleotides: TGTGCCAGCAGTACTACTCAGACAGGGCCGGGGAACACTGAAGCTTTCTTT. This sequence encodes CASSTTQTGPGNTEAFF.

This clonotype was counted at least ten times. The CDR3 here is CASSWQQPGLNEQFF. The CDR3 bases are TGTGCCAGCAGTTGGCAACAGCCAGGGTTGAATGAGCAGTTCTTC. This chain connects TRBV6-5 to TRBJ2-1; D perhaps matches TRBD1 (5 bases). There are 15 residues in the CDR3. Trimming stripped 4 bases from V and 7 bases from J, with 17 bases between. CDR1 MNHEY and CDR2 SVGAGI come from the germline V gene.

This clonotype was observed many times. The rearrangement joins TRBV10-2 to TRBJ1-2; no definite D call. This CDR3 contains 11 residues. V lost 3 bases and J 1 base, leaving 0 bases between the germline ends. CDR1 is WSHSY and CDR2 is SAAADI in the germline V gene. This chain's CDR3 is CASSDNYGYTF. The DNA for the CDR3 is TGCGCCAGCAGTGATAACTATGGCTACACCTTC.

The chain combines TRBV12-3 or TRBV12-4 with TRBJ1-4; D is ambiguous. This CDR3 is built from 15 residues. V lost 1 base, J lost 1 base, and 7 bases lay in between. The DNA for the CDR3 is TGTGCCAGCAGTTTAGAGGGAAGAACTAATGAAAAACTGTTTTTT. Protein sequence: CASSLEGRTNEKLFF.

In this sample, this clonotype turned up many times. V usage is TRBV20-1 and J usage is TRBJ2-5; D may be TRBD1 (6 bases). Per germline, CDR1 DFQATT and CDR2 SNEGSKA (reference sequence). The V and J ends lost 0 bases and 0 bases respectively, with 11 bases between them. The CDR3 covers 15 residues. CDR3 sequence reads: CSARDGTLYQETQYF. The CDR3 coding sequence is TGCAGTGCTAGAGACGGGACACTGTACCAAGAGACCCAGTACTTC.

This clonotype occurred many times. J is TRBJ2-3 and V is TRBV2; the D gene is possibly TRBD2 (5 bases). There are 17 residues in the CDR3. Germline V gene lookup returns CDR1 SNHLY and CDR2 FYNNEI. V dropped 5 bases and J dropped 3 bases, with 21 bases sitting between them. The CDR3, as DNA: TGTGCCAGCAGTTACCCTCTAAGCGGAGACGGTACAGATACGCAGTATTTT. Translated: CASSYPLSGDGTDTQYF.

This clonotype was counted a few times. This chain connects TRBV5-1 to TRBJ2-2, with TRBD1 matching over 7 bases. With 0 bases clipped from V and 7 bases from J, the junction kept 6 bases outside the gene matches. This CDR3 comprises 15 residues. Germline V gene sequence: CDR1 SGHRS, CDR2 YFSETQ. CDR3 nucleotide sequence: TGCGCCAGCAGCTTGGACAGGGGAATCGGCGGGGAGCTGTTTTTT. Translated, it gives CASSLDRGIGGELFF.